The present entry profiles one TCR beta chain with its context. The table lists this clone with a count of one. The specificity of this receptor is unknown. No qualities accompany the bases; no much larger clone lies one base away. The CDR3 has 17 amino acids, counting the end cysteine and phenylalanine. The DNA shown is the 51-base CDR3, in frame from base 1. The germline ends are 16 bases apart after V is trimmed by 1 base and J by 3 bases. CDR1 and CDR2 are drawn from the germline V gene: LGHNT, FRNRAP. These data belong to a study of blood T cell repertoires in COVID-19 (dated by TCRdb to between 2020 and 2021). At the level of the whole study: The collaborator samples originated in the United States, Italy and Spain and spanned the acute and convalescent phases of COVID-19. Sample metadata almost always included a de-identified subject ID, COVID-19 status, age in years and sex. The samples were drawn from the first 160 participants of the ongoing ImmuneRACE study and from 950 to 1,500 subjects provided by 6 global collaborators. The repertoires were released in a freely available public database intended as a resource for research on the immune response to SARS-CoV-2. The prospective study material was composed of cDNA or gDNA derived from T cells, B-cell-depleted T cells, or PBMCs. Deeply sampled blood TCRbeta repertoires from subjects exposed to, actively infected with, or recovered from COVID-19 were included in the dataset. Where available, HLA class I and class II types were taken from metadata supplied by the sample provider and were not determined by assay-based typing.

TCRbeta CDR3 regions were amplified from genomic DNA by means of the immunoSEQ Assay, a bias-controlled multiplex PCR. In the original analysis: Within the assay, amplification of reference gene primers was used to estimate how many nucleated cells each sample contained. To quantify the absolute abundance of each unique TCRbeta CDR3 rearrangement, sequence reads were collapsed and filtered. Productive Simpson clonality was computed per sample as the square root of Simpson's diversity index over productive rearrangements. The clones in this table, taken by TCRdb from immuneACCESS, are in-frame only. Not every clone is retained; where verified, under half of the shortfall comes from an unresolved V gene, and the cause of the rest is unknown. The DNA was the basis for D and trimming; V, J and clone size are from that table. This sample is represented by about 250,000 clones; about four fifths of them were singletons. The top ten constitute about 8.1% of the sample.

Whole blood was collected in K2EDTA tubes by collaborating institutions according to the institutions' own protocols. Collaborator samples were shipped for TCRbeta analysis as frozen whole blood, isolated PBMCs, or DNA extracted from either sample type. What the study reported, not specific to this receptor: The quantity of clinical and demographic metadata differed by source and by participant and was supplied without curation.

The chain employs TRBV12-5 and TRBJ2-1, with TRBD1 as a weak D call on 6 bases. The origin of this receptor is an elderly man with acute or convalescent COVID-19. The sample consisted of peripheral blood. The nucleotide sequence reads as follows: TGTGCTAGTGGTTTGGCGCTCTGGACAGACTACTACAATGAGCAGTTCTTC. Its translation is CASGLALWTDYYNEQFF.